This T cell receptor beta chain was observed in a study of early T cells in non-severe SARS-CoV-2 infection. Study in general: Chains from this unsorted whole-blood bulk RNA could not be paired.

Trimming took 6 bases from V and 8 from J; bases not matched to a gene: 16. The CDR3 sequence is 15 residues long. Germline V gene sequence: CDR1 DFQATT, CDR2 SNEGSKA (reference sequence). Attachment of unique molecular identifiers was made to individual cDNA molecules. TCRdb redid the calling of the 5' RACE reads with MiXCR, one entry per CDR3 protein. The sample carries tens of thousands of distinct CDR3 sequences, 12% recorded once. Regarding the study as a whole: In VDJdb matching, anti-spike CD8 responses were favored while private and CD4 specificities went missing.

This clonotype was recorded at least ten times. Its antigen remains unknown. The V call is TRBV20-1, the J call TRBJ2-3; 8 nucleotides agree with TRBD2. Sequences were obtained from whole blood. The TCR originated in an adult who was a healthcare worker with PCR-confirmed SARS-CoV-2 infection or an uninfected control (not recorded which). The CDR3 sequence is CSAKRSGVGSGTQYF. The CDR3 nucleotides are TGCAGTGCCAAACGTAGCGGGGTTGGGTCGGGTACGCAGTATTTT.